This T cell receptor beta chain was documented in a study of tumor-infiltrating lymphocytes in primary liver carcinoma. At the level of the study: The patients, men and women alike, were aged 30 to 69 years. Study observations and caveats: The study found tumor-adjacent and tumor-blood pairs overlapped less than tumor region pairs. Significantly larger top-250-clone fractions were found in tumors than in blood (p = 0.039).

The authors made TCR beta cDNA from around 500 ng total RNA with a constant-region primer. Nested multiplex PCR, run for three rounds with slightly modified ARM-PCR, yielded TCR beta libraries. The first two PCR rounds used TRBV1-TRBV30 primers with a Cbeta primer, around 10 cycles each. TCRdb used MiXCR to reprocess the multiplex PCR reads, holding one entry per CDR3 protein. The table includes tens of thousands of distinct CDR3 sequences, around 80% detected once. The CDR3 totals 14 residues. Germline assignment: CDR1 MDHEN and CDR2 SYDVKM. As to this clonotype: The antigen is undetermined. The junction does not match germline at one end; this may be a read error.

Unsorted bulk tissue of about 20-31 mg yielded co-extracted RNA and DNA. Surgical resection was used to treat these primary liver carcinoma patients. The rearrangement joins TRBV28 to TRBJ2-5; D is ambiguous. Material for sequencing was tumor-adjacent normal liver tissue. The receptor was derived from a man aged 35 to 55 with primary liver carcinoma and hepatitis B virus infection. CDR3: CASSFIDLGQTQYF. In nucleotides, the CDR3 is TGTGCCAGCAGTTTTATAGATCTGGGTCAGACCCAGTATTTC.